A single T cell receptor (beta chain) is shown here with its context. Antigen: not known. This specimen belongs to a study of T-cell memory formation after mild COVID-19. General study points: Pre-infection memory showed some responding clones, and this suggested that cross-reactive memory joined.

V was clipped by 0 bases and J by 6 bases, with 18 bases between them. The length of the CDR3 is 16 residues. Germline V CDR1 and CDR2: SGHDT, YYEEEE. TCRdb re-called the 5' RACE reads through MiXCR, storing one row per CDR3 protein. The sample has around 300,000 distinct CDR3 sequences; approximately 13% are singletons. Sequenced material: PBMCs or a T cell subset sorted from them (not recorded which). The sequence came from a man between 18 and 35 years old who had mild COVID-19 (a few samples of this study predate the infection). Cell type and time point are not known. The rearrangement uses TRBV5-6 and TRBJ1-2; tentatively, D is TRBD1 (5 bases). The CDR3 nucleotides are TGTGCCAGCAGCTTGGGGGAGGTGACAGTGTTGGATGGCTACACCTTC. Residues: CASSLGEVTVLDGYTF.